This note documents a single T cell receptor beta chain sequence. What it binds is unknown. Unique molecular identifiers were used in preparing the TCRbeta library. MiXCR, run by TCRdb on the PCR reads, gives a single entry per CDR3 protein. The sample carries nearly 350,000 distinct CDR3 sequences, around 15% recorded once. This entry belongs to a study of T-cell reconstitution after alpha-beta-depleted transplantation in children. Overall study results and limits: Two months or so post-transplant, alpha-beta T cells reportedly derived from several hundred expanded graft clones. Among T cells one year after transplant, newly produced cells accounted for most counts and diversity.

This CDR3 region has 12 residues. The ends were cut back, 2 bases at V and 7 bases at J, with 6 bases in the middle. CDR1 MGHRA and CDR2 YSYEKL come from the germline V gene. Sequences were derived from PBMCs, mostly from graft donor cells, sampled 360 days after TCRalphabeta/CD19-depleted stem cell transplant. This clonotype originated in a male patient under 10 years old who had a stem cell transplant for acute lymphoblastic leukemia, so the T cells may come from the graft donor. This chain joins TRBV4-1 and TRBJ2-1; D gene unclear. The CDR3 region has the DNA TGCGCCAGCAGCCAAATCGGTAATGAGCAGTTCTTC. As protein: CASSQIGNEQFF.